The next 26 T cell receptor beta chains were all read from a single sample in a study of blood T cell repertoires in COVID-19. Clones were read by immunoSEQ multiplex PCR, and TCRdb kept only the in-frame ones, dropping some. The sample has fewer than 50,000 clones; around 84% are singletons. Sequencing input: peripheral blood. The receptors derive from a human donor in a cohort sampled during active COVID-19.

This clone has just one count. V gene TRBV6-5 combines with J gene TRBJ2-1; TRBD2 matches at 10 bases. The V gene end was trimmed by 8 bases and the J gene end by 5 bases; junction bases not matched to a gene: 9. In germline, CDR1 is MNHEY, CDR2 SVGAGI. CDR3 length equals 15 residues. The CDR3 nucleotides read TGTGCCAGCCGGGCTCTTAGCGGGAGGAACAATGAGCAGTTCTTC. Translated, it gives CASRALSGRNNEQFF.

This sequence joins TRBV7-8 and TRBJ2-3; TRBD1 agrees at 7 bases. Germline CDR1 SGHVS, CDR2 FQNEAQ. The V and J ends lost 5 bases and 2 bases, in that order; junction bases with no gene match: 4. The CDR3 consists of 14 residues. The CDR3 loop reads CASSLTGTTDTQYF. As DNA, the CDR3 is TGTGCCAGCAGCCTGACAGGGACCACAGATACGCAGTATTTT. Combining the CDR3 with reference TRBV7-8 and TRBJ2-3 gives the whole variable domain GAGVSQSPRYKVAKRGQDVALRCDPISGHVSLFWYQQALGQGPEFLTYFQNEAQLDKSGLPSDRFFAERPEGSVSTLKIQRTQQEDSAVYLCASSLTGTTDTQYFGPGTRLTVL.

J is TRBJ2-2 and V is TRBV11-3, with D maybe TRBD1 (5 bases). The germline CDR1 and CDR2 sequences are SGHNT and YENEEA. V was pared by 5 bases and J by 7 bases, with 8 bases between. CDR3 length: 12 amino acids. CDR3 in amino acids: CASSRGVGELFF. CDR3 in DNA: TGTGCCAGCAGCAGGGGTGTCGGGGAGCTGTTTTTT.

This clone was found once. The chain employs TRBV10-3 and TRBJ2-1, with TRBD2 identical over 8 bases. With 4 bases clipped from V and 5 bases from J, the junction kept 7 bases outside the gene matches. Germline V gene sequence: CDR1 ENHRY, CDR2 SYGVKD. The CDR3 extends over 15 amino acids. CDR3 sequence: CAISARLATHNEQFF. Here the CDR3 DNA reads TGTGCCATCAGTGCTCGACTAGCGACCCACAATGAGCAGTTCTTC.

The chain combines TRBV6-2 or TRBV6-3 with TRBJ1-3, with D tentatively TRBD1 (6 bases). V lost 6 bases, J lost 0 bases, and 21 bases lay in between. In germline, CDR1 is MNHEY, CDR2 SVGEGT. This CDR3 has 18 amino acids. The CDR3 DNA reads as TGTGCCAGCAGCCATGACAGGAGTAAGTCAAGCTCTGGAAACACCATATATTTT. Amino acid sequence: CASSHDRSKSSSGNTIYF.

This clone came up a few times. The chain joins TRBV28 to TRBJ1-2; D is uncertain. Trimming left V 3 bases short and J 3 bases short, with 8 bases between. Germline values: CDR1 MDHEN, CDR2 SYDVKM. The CDR3 covers 13 residues. CDR3 protein: CASSLENHYGYTF. CDR3 in DNA: TGTGCCAGCAGTTTGGAGAACCACTATGGCTACACCTTC.

The gene calls are TRBV11-2 and TRBJ1-5; D is perhaps TRBD1 (6 bases). V lost 4 bases to trimming and J lost 9 bases, with 16 bases between them. CDR1 is SGHAT, CDR2 FQNNGV, per germline. The length of the CDR3 is 14 residues. The chain's CDR3 is CASSSLITGRPQHF. The DNA for the CDR3 is TGTGCCAGCAGCTCGCTAATAACAGGGAGGCCCCAGCATTTT.

The chain employs TRBV28 and TRBJ2-1; D possibly corresponds to TRBD2 (7 bases). The CDR3 covers 16 residues. Trimming cost V 7 bases and J 4 bases, with 20 bases left between them. Germline V gene data show CDR1 as MDHEN and CDR2 as SYDVKM. CDR3 amino acids: CASTLYPGGEYNEQFF. The CDR3 bases are TGTGCCAGCACCTTATATCCGGGGGGCGAATACAATGAGCAGTTCTTC.

The chain couples TRBV18 to TRBJ2-7; D is unclear. V was trimmed by 3 bases and J by 3 bases, leaving 6 bases between them. Germline V gives CDR1 KGHSH, CDR2 LQKENI. The length of the CDR3 is 12 residues. The CDR3 coding sequence is TGTGCCAGCTCACCTCCCAGCTACGAGCAGTACTTC. This codes for CASSPPSYEQYF.

The chain recombines TRBV30 with TRBJ2-7; 10 positions match TRBD1. J lost 4 bases, V lost 5 bases, and 5 bases had no gene match. Germline CDR1 reads GTSNPN; CDR2 reads SVGIG (reference sequence). The CDR3 has 13 residues. The CDR3 sequence: CAWGDRGYYEQYF. CDR3 DNA: TGTGCCTGGGGGGACAGGGGTTATTACGAGCAGTACTTC.

This chain links TRBV2 with TRBJ2-2; possible D gene TRBD1, 5 bases. Germline CDR1 SNHLY, CDR2 FYNNEI. Trimming took 11 bases from V and 4 from J, leaving 17 bases between them. The CDR3 covers 14 residues. The CDR3 sequence: CAAVLRTPTGELFF. Here the CDR3 DNA reads TGTGCCGCAGTGTTGAGGACACCCACCGGGGAGCTGTTTTTT. The full variable domain, with the rest looked up from reference TRBV2 and TRBJ2-2, is EPEVTQTPSHQVTQMGQEVILRCVPISNHLYFYWYRQILGQKVEFLVSFYNNEISEKSEIFDDQFSVERPDGSNFTLKIRSTKLEDSAMYFCAAVLRTPTGELFFGEGSRLTVL.

CDR3 sequence: CASSPRTGELFF. The CDR3 DNA follows: TGTGCCAGCAGCCCTAGGACCGGGGAGCTGTTTTTT. V gene TRBV11-3 combines with J gene TRBJ2-2; no clear D gene. Germline assignment: CDR1 SGHNT and CDR2 YENEEA. The CDR3 consists of 12 residues. V shed 5 bases and J shed 5 bases, with 6 bases lying between them.

This sequence joins TRBV5-4 and TRBJ1-2; maybe TRBD1 (5 bases). Germline V gene sequence: CDR1 SGHNT, CDR2 YYREEE (reference sequence). Deletions cut 4 bases from V and 5 bases from J, with 12 bases between. The CDR3 spans 13 residues. The CDR3 here is CASSPQGAYGYTF. CDR3 nucleotide sequence: TGTGCCAGCAGCCCCCAGGGTGCGTATGGCTACACCTTC.

This clone is a singleton in its sample. The chain has TRBV6-5 and TRBJ2-5; 11 bases match TRBD2. Trimming removed 6 bases from V and 1 base from J; junction bases left unmatched: 4. Looked up from germline, CDR1 is MNHEY and CDR2 is SVGAGI. This CDR3 spans 15 amino acids. This CDR3 reads CASRPLAGAQETQYF. DNA of the CDR3: TGTGCCAGCAGACCACTAGCGGGAGCCCAAGAGACCCAGTACTTC.

This sequence joins TRBV7-3 and TRBJ2-2; D gene unclear. V lost 1 base and J lost 3, with 9 bases in between. Germline loops: CDR1 SGHTA, CDR2 FQGTGA. The CDR3 runs 15 residues. The CDR3 nucleotides are TGTGCCAGCAGCTTAAAGCTCGGAGACACCGGGGAGCTGTTTTTT. It is translated as CASSLKLGDTGELFF.

V and J are TRBV6-5 and TRBJ2-7, with 7 bases that match TRBD2. V lost 6 bases, J lost 3 bases, and 5 bases stayed unmatched. There are 13 residues in the CDR3. The germline V gene encodes CDR1 MNHEY and CDR2 SVGAGI. CDR3 coding DNA: TGTGCCAGCAGCTCCTGGGAGGGCTACGAGCAGTACTTC. Encoded protein: CASSSWEGYEQYF.

This chain connects TRBV7-9 to TRBJ2-1, with TRBD2 matching 10 bases. Trimming cost V 1 base and J 8 bases; bases outside gene matches: 8. Germline lookup yields CDR1 SEHNR and CDR2 FQNEAQ (reference sequence). CDR3 length: 16 residues. The CDR3 spells CASSLGIAGGSDEQFF. The CDR3 DNA reads TGTGCCAGCAGCTTAGGGATAGCGGGAGGAAGCGATGAGCAGTTCTTC.

J is TRBJ2-1 and V is TRBV28, with 12 bases matching TRBD2. V lost 7 bases and J lost 4; bases outside the gene matches: 5. The germline CDR1 and CDR2 sequences are MDHEN and SYDVKM. This CDR3 spans 15 amino acids. As DNA, the CDR3 is TGTGCCAGCAACACCGGGACTAGCGGGTACAATGAGCAGTTCTTC. This sequence encodes CASNTGTSGYNEQFF.

CDR3 loop: CASSSGVYSNQPQHF. The CDR3 DNA reads TGTGCCAGCAGTTCAGGGGTCTATAGCAATCAGCCCCAGCATTTT. The genes are TRBV28 and TRBJ1-5; TRBD1 is a possible D gene (6 bases). The germline V gene encodes CDR1 MDHEN and CDR2 SYDVKM. The ends were cut back, 4 bases at V and 0 bases at J, with 10 bases in the middle. This CDR3 contains 15 residues.

In its sample, this clone was seen a few times. The chain employs TRBV19 and TRBJ1-1, with TRBD1 identical over 11 bases. J was trimmed by 7 bases and V by 3 bases; bases with no gene match: 13. There are 17 residues in the CDR3. CDR1 and CDR2 from the germline V gene are LNHDA and SQIVND (reference sequence). CDR3 amino acids: CASSILSGTGGRNEAFF. The CDR3 DNA is TGTGCCAGTAGTATTCTTTCCGGGACAGGGGGAAGAAATGAAGCTTTCTTT.

This clone is classed as medium-sized (0.01 to 0.1%). The J gene is TRBJ2-3, the V gene TRBV5-1; perhaps TRBD2 as D (5 bases). The V end lost 6 bases, the J end lost 4 bases, and 15 bases lay between the germline ends. Per the germline V gene, CDR1 is SGHRS and CDR2 is YFSETQ. CDR3 length: 14 amino acids. CDR3 sequence: CASIRSGLPDTQYF. Here the CDR3 DNA reads TGCGCCAGCATAAGGAGCGGCTTGCCAGATACGCAGTATTTT.

The genes are TRBV7-2 and TRBJ2-7, with 7 positions matching TRBD2. Germline trimming cut 1 base from V and 0 bases from J; bases unmatched to any gene: 3. CDR1 is SGHTA and CDR2 is FQGNSA in the germline V gene. This CDR3 is built from 15 residues. The CDR3 DNA follows: TGTGCCAGCAGCTTAGGCGGGAGATTCTCCTACGAGCAGTACTTC. It yields the protein CASSLGGRFSYEQYF.

The genes are TRBV15 and TRBJ1-5; D unclear. Looked up from germline, CDR1 is LNHNV and CDR2 is YYDKDF (reference sequence). This CDR3 is 14 amino acids long. Trimming removed 5 bases at V and 10 bases at J, with 18 bases between. The DNA of the CDR3 is TGTGCCACCAGCTCTACGACACTGTCTCAACCCCAGCATTTT. It is translated as CATSSTTLSQPQHF.

This rearrangement joins TRBV19 to TRBJ1-2, with TRBD1 matching over 9 bases. J gave up 12 bases and V 5 bases, and 13 bases lay outside the gene matches. Germline V gene lookup returns CDR1 LNHDA and CDR2 SQIVND (reference sequence). This CDR3 comprises 14 residues. Here the CDR3 DNA reads TGTGCCAGTAGTTCGTACAGGGGGCGCGGACTCCACACCTTC. This sequence encodes CASSSYRGRGLHTF. The complete variable domain, with remaining parts taken from reference TRBV19 and TRBJ1-2, reads DGGITQSPKYLFRKEGQNVTLSCEQNLNHDAMYWYRQDPGQGLRLIYYSQIVNDFQKGDIAEGYSVSREKKESFPLTVTSAQKNPTAFYLCASSSYRGRGLHTFGSGTRLTVV.

The rearrangement uses TRBV7-3 and TRBJ1-6, with 8 bases that match TRBD1. Germline V gene data show CDR1 as SGHTA and CDR2 as FQGTGA. Unmatched junction bases numbered 4, after V lost 3 bases and J lost 9 bases. The CDR3 sequence is 14 residues long. This CDR3 reads CASSFRGRGSPLHF. In nucleotides, the CDR3 is TGTGCCAGCAGCTTCAGGGGGCGCGGTTCACCCCTCCACTTT.

V gene TRBV19 combines with J gene TRBJ1-4, with 8 bases aligning to TRBD1. CDR1 LNHDA and CDR2 SQIVND come from the germline V gene (reference sequence). The CDR3 contains 13 residues. V gave up 6 bases and J gave up 7 bases; unmatched junction bases: 4. The chain's CDR3 is CASRKGQGEKLFF. The CDR3 bases are TGTGCCAGTAGGAAAGGACAGGGTGAAAAACTGTTTTTT. Full variable domain (remainder filled in from reference TRBV19 and TRBJ1-4): DGGITQSPKYLFRKEGQNVTLSCEQNLNHDAMYWYRQDPGQGLRLIYYSQIVNDFQKGDIAEGYSVSREKKESFPLTVTSAQKNPTAFYLCASRKGQGEKLFFGSGTQLSVL.